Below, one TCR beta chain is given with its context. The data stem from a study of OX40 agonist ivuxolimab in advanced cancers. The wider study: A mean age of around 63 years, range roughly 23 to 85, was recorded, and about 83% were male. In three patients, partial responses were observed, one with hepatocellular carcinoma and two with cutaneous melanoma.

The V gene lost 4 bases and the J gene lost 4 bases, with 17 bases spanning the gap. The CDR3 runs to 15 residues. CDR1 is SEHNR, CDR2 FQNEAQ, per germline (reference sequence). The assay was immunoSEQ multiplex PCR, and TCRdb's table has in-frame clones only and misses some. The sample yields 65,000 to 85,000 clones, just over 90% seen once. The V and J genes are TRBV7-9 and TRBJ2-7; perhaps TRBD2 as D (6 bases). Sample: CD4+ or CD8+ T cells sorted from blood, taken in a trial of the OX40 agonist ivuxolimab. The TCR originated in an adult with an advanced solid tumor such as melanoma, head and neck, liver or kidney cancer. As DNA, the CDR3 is TGTGCCAGCAGCTCCCGACCGGACGGAGGGTACGAGCAGTACTTC. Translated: CASSSRPDGGYEQYF.